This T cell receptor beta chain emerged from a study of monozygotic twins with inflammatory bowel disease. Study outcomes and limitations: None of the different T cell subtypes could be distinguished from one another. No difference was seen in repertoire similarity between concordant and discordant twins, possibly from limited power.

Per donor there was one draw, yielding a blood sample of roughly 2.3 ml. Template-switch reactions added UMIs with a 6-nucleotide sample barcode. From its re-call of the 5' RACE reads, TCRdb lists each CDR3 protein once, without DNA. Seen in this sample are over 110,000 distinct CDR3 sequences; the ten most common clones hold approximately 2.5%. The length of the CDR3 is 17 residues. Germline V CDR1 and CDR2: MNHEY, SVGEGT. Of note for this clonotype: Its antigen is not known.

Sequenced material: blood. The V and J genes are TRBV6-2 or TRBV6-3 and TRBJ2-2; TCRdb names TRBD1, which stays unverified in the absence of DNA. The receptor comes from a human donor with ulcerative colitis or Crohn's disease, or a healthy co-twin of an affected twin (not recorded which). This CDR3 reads CASTGDRGVFSTGELFF.